A selection of T cell receptor beta chains follows, all from one sample in a study of cytomegalovirus exposure and HLA in healthy donors. The repertoire was sequenced with immunoSEQ multiplex PCR; TCRdb's copy has only in-frame clones and lacks some. The profile shows roughly 130,000 clones, around three quarters of them singletons. The sample consisted of PBMCs. Receptor source: a man aged 18 to 30 in good health and CMV-seronegative. The CDR3 runs from the conserved cysteine through the conserved F or W. Fields, in order: V gene, D gene, J gene, clone size, CDR3 length, CDR3 protein, CDR3 DNA. D genes are given only for firm matches. Only part of the rows carry a size: once, few, many, or a class if the clone is expanded.

TRBV19	TRBD2	TRBJ2-3	few	15	CASTWTSGSTDTQYF	TGTGCCAGTACCTGGACTAGCGGGAGCACAGATACGCAGTATTTT
TRBV11-2	.	TRBJ2-1	.	15	CASSSPSVRNNEQFF	TGTGCCAGCAGCTCTCCTAGCGTCAGGAACAATGAGCAGTTCTTC
TRBV19	TRBD1	TRBJ1-5	few	16	CASSRDRAPFLQPQHF	TGTGCCAGTAGTCGGGACAGGGCGCCCTTTCTACAGCCCCAGCATTTT
TRBV18	TRBD2	TRBJ2-5	.	13	CASSPGTKETQYF	TGTGCCAGCTCACCAGGGACTAAAGAGACCCAGTACTTC
TRBV28	.	TRBJ2-7	.	13	CASRTGPTYEQYF	TGTGCCAGCAGAACAGGGCCTACCTACGAGCAGTACTTC
TRBV5-5	.	TRBJ2-3	.	15	CASSLGDSKTDTQYF	TGTGCCAGCAGCTTGGGGGACTCAAAGACAGATACGCAGTATTTT
TRBV29-1	.	TRBJ2-7	.	14	CSVEDPQVFSKQYF	TGCAGCGTTGAAGATCCGCAGGTTTTCTCCAAGCAGTACTTC
TRBV5-6	TRBD1	TRBJ1-6	.	16	CASSYPRDSYNSPLHF	TGTGCCAGCAGCTACCCTCGGGACAGCTATAATTCACCCCTCCACTTT
TRBV7-2	.	TRBJ2-1	.	15	CASSLEASPYNEQFF	TGTGCCAGCAGCTTAGAGGCTAGCCCCTACAATGAGCAGTTCTTC
TRBV29-1	.	TRBJ1-1	once	12	CSARDGNTEAFF	TGCAGCGCGAGAGATGGGAACACTGAAGCTTTCTTT
TRBV18	.	TRBJ1-5	.	15	CASSPPGQNHQPQHF	TGTGCCAGCTCACCACCGGGACAAAACCATCAGCCCCAGCATTTT
TRBV4-2	.	TRBJ2-5	.	13	CASSRTREETQYF	TGTGCCAGCAGTAGGACGAGGGAAGAGACCCAGTACTTC
TRBV27	TRBD1	TRBJ1-1	.	15	CASSSKGQRIGEAFF	TGTGCCAGCAGTTCGAAGGGACAGAGAATTGGGGAAGCTTTCTTT